These T cell receptor beta chains were read from a single sample in a study of T cell responses to AZD1222 COVID-19 vaccine. The protocol was immunoSEQ multiplex PCR, while the TCRdb copy is restricted to in-frame clones and leaves out a portion. The sample includes approximately 110,000 clones, around 88% of them seen just once. The sequences come from peripheral blood, collected 28 days after the second AZD1222 dose. These receptors were obtained from an adult who received the AZD1222 COVID-19 vaccine. The CDR3 runs from the conserved cysteine through the conserved F or W. D genes are given only for firm matches. A clone size is listed for some rows: how often the clone was seen (once, few, many), or a class if it is expanded.

size: NA; V: TRBV6-6; J: TRBJ2-7; D: TRBD1; DNA: TGTGCCAGCAGTTACCCGGGACAGGGCTACGAGCAGTACTTC; CDR3: CASSYPGQGYEQYF
size: NA; V: TRBV6-6; J: TRBJ1-5; D: TRBD1; DNA: TGTGCCAGCAGGACCACAGGGGTGGATCAGCCCCAGCATTTT; CDR3: CASRTTGVDQPQHF
size: NA; V: TRBV4-3; J: TRBJ2-7; D: TRBD2; DNA: TGCGCCAGCAGCCAAGGGACTAGCGATCCCTACGAGCAGTACTTC; CDR3: CASSQGTSDPYEQYF
size: NA; V: TRBV11-2; J: TRBJ2-5; D: TRBD1; DNA: TGTGCCAGCAGAACCGGGACAGGGGGACAAGAGACCCAGTACTTC; CDR3: CASRTGTGGQETQYF
size: NA; V: TRBV29-1; J: TRBJ1-2; D: NA; DNA: TGCAGCGCCTACAACGAGGGGACGAACTATGGCTACACCTTC; CDR3: CSAYNEGTNYGYTF
size: NA; V: TRBV7-2; J: TRBJ2-5; D: TRBD2; DNA: TGTGCCAGCAGCTTAGCGTTTAGCGGGGGGGCCTCAGAGACCCAGTACTTC; CDR3: CASSLAFSGGASETQYF
size: NA; V: TRBV11-2; J: TRBJ2-1; D: NA; DNA: TGTGCCAGCAGCTTAGGTTCAGGGGTCAATGAGCAGTTCTTC; CDR3: CASSLGSGVNEQFF
size: NA; V: TRBV7-9; J: TRBJ2-7; D: TRBD1; DNA: TGTGCCAGCAGCCCCGGGACAGGGGTCTACGAGCAGTACTTC; CDR3: CASSPGTGVYEQYF
size: NA; V: TRBV18; J: TRBJ2-5; D: TRBD1; DNA: TGTGCCAGCTCACCGGGACAGGGGGCAGAGACCCAGTACTTC; CDR3: CASSPGQGAETQYF
size: NA; V: TRBV2; J: TRBJ1-2; D: TRBD1; DNA: TGTGCCAGCATTCGGGACAGGGATAACTATGGCTACACCTTC; CDR3: CASIRDRDNYGYTF
size: NA; V: TRBV20-1; J: TRBJ2-7; D: NA; DNA: TGCAGTGCTAGTATGGGAAAAACCTACGAGCAGTACTTC; CDR3: CSASMGKTYEQYF
size: NA; V: TRBV27; J: TRBJ2-2; D: TRBD2; DNA: TGTGCCAGCGGTACCCTACGCGGCGGGGGGACCAACACCGGGGAGCTGTTTTTT; CDR3: CASGTLRGGGTNTGELFF
size: NA; V: TRBV6-2/TRBV6-3; J: TRBJ1-6; D: NA; DNA: TGTGCCAGCAGTTACCCCGCAGGGAGTAATTCACCCCTCCACTTT; CDR3: CASSYPAGSNSPLHF
size: NA; V: TRBV28; J: TRBJ1-4; D: TRBD1; DNA: TGTGCCAGCAGTCTTGGACAGGGGAGGGGTGCAACTAATGAAAAACTGTTTTTT; CDR3: CASSLGQGRGATNEKLFF
size: NA; V: TRBV19; J: TRBJ1-1; D: NA; DNA: TGTGCCAGTAGGCCCCCCGGGGGAGCGAACACTGAAGCTTTCTTT; CDR3: CASRPPGGANTEAFF
size: NA; V: TRBV7-8; J: TRBJ1-1; D: NA; DNA: TGTGCCAGCAGCCCCCCAATATGGCAGATGAACACTGAAGCTTTCTTT; CDR3: CASSPPIWQMNTEAFF
size: NA; V: TRBV11-2; J: TRBJ2-1; D: TRBD2; DNA: TGTGCCAGCAGCTTAGTACTAGCGGGGGCCCTTAGCAATGAGCAGTTCTTC; CDR3: CASSLVLAGALSNEQFF
size: NA; V: TRBV5-1; J: TRBJ1-1; D: NA; DNA: TGCGCCAGCAGCTTGGATAGGGGGACCACTGAAGCTTTCTTT; CDR3: CASSLDRGTTEAFF
size: NA; V: TRBV6-5; J: TRBJ1-3; D: NA; DNA: TGTGCCAGCAGTTACTCGGTTGGTCACTCTGGAAACACCATATATTTT; CDR3: CASSYSVGHSGNTIYF
size: NA; V: TRBV10-2; J: TRBJ1-2; D: NA; DNA: TGCGCCAGCAGTGACCAGGACATCCCTAACTATGGCTACACCTTC; CDR3: CASSDQDIPNYGYTF
size: NA; V: TRBV7-2; J: TRBJ2-7; D: NA; DNA: TGTGCCAGCAGCAGACTCTACGAGCAGTACTTC; CDR3: CASSRLYEQYF
size: NA; V: TRBV7-2; J: TRBJ1-1; D: TRBD1; DNA: TGTGCCAGCAGCTTAGTTTGGACAGGTACTGAAGCTTTCTTT; CDR3: CASSLVWTGTEAFF
size: NA; V: TRBV2; J: TRBJ2-2; D: TRBD1; DNA: TGTGCCAGCAGTGAAGACAGGGGGCTAAGCACCGGGGAGCTGTTTTTT; CDR3: CASSEDRGLSTGELFF
size: NA; V: TRBV4-1; J: TRBJ2-7; D: NA; DNA: TGCGCCAGCAGCCAAGAGCCCAGGGCGGTAGACGAGCAGTACTTC; CDR3: CASSQEPRAVDEQYF
size: few; V: TRBV10-3; J: TRBJ1-4; D: NA; DNA: TGTGCCATCCGGGGGGGCCCCGGTGAAAAACTGTTTTTT; CDR3: CAIRGGPGEKLFF
size: NA; V: TRBV5-1; J: TRBJ2-3; D: NA; DNA: TGCGCCAGCAGCTTGGGGGCTAGCGCAGATACGCAGTATTTT; CDR3: CASSLGASADTQYF
size: NA; V: TRBV24-1; J: TRBJ2-3; D: TRBD2; DNA: TGTGCCACCAGTGAGCGACTAGCGGGGGGGCCTAATACGCAGTATTTT; CDR3: CATSERLAGGPNTQYF
size: NA; V: TRBV14; J: TRBJ2-5; D: TRBD2; DNA: TGTGCCAGCAGCGGCCGGGGGGGTAAAGAGACCCAGTACTTC; CDR3: CASSGRGGKETQYF
size: NA; V: TRBV6-4; J: TRBJ2-3; D: NA; DNA: TGTGCCAGCAGCCCCCAGGGGGGCCGGTCAGATACGCAGTATTTT; CDR3: CASSPQGGRSDTQYF
size: NA; V: TRBV7-2; J: TRBJ1-3; D: NA; DNA: TGTGCCAGCATGGACAGCAAGGCTGGAAACACCATATATTTT; CDR3: CASMDSKAGNTIYF
size: once; V: TRBV7-2; J: TRBJ1-2; D: NA; DNA: TGTGCCAGCAGTGGGGGTGCGGTGAGAAATGGCTACACCTTC; CDR3: CASSGGAVRNGYTF
size: NA; V: TRBV24-1; J: TRBJ2-1; D: TRBD2; DNA: TGTGCCACCAGTGACCGCGGGACTAGCGGCCACAATGAGCAGTTCTTC; CDR3: CATSDRGTSGHNEQFF
size: NA; V: TRBV19; J: TRBJ2-7; D: TRBD1; DNA: TGTGCCAGTAGCTCAGACAGGGGGCGCAACGAGCAGTACTTC; CDR3: CASSSDRGRNEQYF
size: NA; V: TRBV6-5; J: TRBJ1-1; D: NA; DNA: TGTGCCAGCAGTTACGATGGCGTGAACACTGAAGCTTTCTTT; CDR3: CASSYDGVNTEAFF
size: NA; V: TRBV12-3/TRBV12-4; J: TRBJ2-1; D: NA; DNA: TGTGCCAGCAGTTTAGGTTTCTACAATGAGCAGTTCTTC; CDR3: CASSLGFYNEQFF
size: NA; V: TRBV29-1; J: TRBJ1-2; D: NA; DNA: TGCAGCGTAGAGATCGGCTATGGCTACACCTTC; CDR3: CSVEIGYGYTF
size: NA; V: TRBV21-1; J: TRBJ2-7; D: NA; DNA: TGTGCCAGCAGCAAAGGTTGCGAGCAGTACTTC; CDR3: CASSKGCEQYF